A single sample gave rise to the 27 T cell receptor beta chains below, sequenced in a study of shared clonotypes between healthy human individuals. The method was immunoSEQ multiplex PCR; TCRdb's version includes in-frame clones alone and lacks a portion of them. The data hold under 2,000,000 clones, with about 95% observed a single time. CD45RO-negative CD8 cells positively selected for CCR7 made up the naive population, which excluded terminally differentiated effector memory CD45RA+ cells. Sequencing input: naive CD8+ T cells sorted from blood. The receptors derive from a man aged 18 to 30 in good health.

V gene TRBV7-9 combines with J gene TRBJ1-4; possible D gene TRBD1, 6 bases. The CDR3 runs to 14 residues. The V end lost 5 bases, the J end lost 3 bases, and 10 bases lay between the germline ends. The germline V gene has CDR1 SEHNR and CDR2 FQNEAQ (reference sequence). In DNA, the CDR3 is TGTGCCAGCAGCCTAGGGACATCTAATGAAAAACTGTTTTTT. It specifies CASSLGTSNEKLFF.

In nucleotides, the CDR3 is TGTGCCAGCAGCCCCCTGGCTAGCTATGGCTACACCTTC. The encoded protein is CASSPLASYGYTF. The V gene is TRBV28, the J gene TRBJ1-2; D is unresolved. This CDR3 has 13 residues. Germline assignment: CDR1 MDHEN and CDR2 SYDVKM. Trimming removed 6 bases from V and 4 bases from J, with 12 bases in between.

This chain joins TRBV10-3 and TRBJ1-5; D perhaps matches TRBD1 (5 bases). The CDR3 contains 13 residues. Germline V CDR1 and CDR2: ENHRY, SYGVKD. Trimming stripped 3 bases from V and 5 bases from J, with 8 bases between. CDR3 nucleotide sequence: TGTGCCATCAGTGAAGACAGTTATCAGCCCCAGCATTTT. Translated: CAISEDSYQPQHF.

The table lists this clone with a count of one. V gene TRBV10-3 combines with J gene TRBJ2-7; 9 bases are a match to TRBD1. Looked up from germline, CDR1 is ENHRY and CDR2 is SYGVKD. The ends lost 2 bases at V and 4 bases at J; junction bases unmatched: 3. This CDR3 has 14 residues. The DNA for the CDR3 is TGTGCCATCAGTGAGCCGGACAGGGGATACGAGCAGTACTTC. Translation: CAISEPDRGYEQYF.

This clone appeared a single time. The chain uses TRBV18 and TRBJ2-5; D is uncertain. The CDR3 loop spans 18 amino acids. Germline V gene lookup returns CDR1 KGHSH and CDR2 LQKENI. Trimming pared 3 bases from V and 2 bases from J, leaving 22 bases between. CDR3 protein: CASSPFEQGILDQETQYF. DNA of the CDR3: TGTGCCAGCTCACCTTTTGAACAAGGAATACTTGATCAAGAGACCCAGTACTTC.

The V and J genes are TRBV4-1 and TRBJ1-1; D is ambiguous. This CDR3 is 13 amino acids long. The V end was cut by 1 base, the J end by 6 bases, with 9 bases between. Germline values: CDR1 MGHRA, CDR2 YSYEKL. The CDR3 here is CASSQAGMAEAFF. DNA of the CDR3: TGCGCCAGCAGCCAAGCGGGAATGGCTGAAGCTTTCTTT.

The chain has TRBV15 and TRBJ2-5; D is perhaps TRBD1 (6 bases). The CDR3 has 15 residues. CDR1 and CDR2 from the germline V gene are LNHNV and YYDKDF (reference sequence). Trimming left V 0 bases short and J 2 bases short, with 10 bases between. The DNA of the CDR3 is TGTGCCACCAGCAGAGAACGCAGGGGTCAAGAGACCCAGTACTTC. Encoded protein: CATSRERRGQETQYF.

The rearrangement uses TRBV7-2 and TRBJ2-7; 7 bases align to TRBD2. Germline lookup yields CDR1 SGHTA and CDR2 FQGNSA. This CDR3 comprises 16 residues. The J segment lost 6 bases and the V segment lost 8 bases, leaving 19 bases of the junction unmatched. CDR3 nucleotides: TGTGCCAGCGCTCAGGCGGGAGCCCCTGCCGTTGTCGAGCAGTACTTC. Its protein is CASAQAGAPAVVEQYF.

Turning to this clone: Other nucleotide sequences from this sample produce the same CDR3. The chain carries TRBV14 and TRBJ2-7; D remains ambiguous. V dropped 1 base and J dropped 2 bases, with 6 bases sitting between them. The CDR3 extends over 13 amino acids. In germline, CDR1 is SGHDN, CDR2 FVKESK. CDR3 nucleotide sequence: TGTGCCAGCAGCCAAGGGCCGCCCTACGAGCAGTACTTC. Amino acid sequence: CASSQGPPYEQYF. Using reference TRBV14 and TRBJ2-7 for the parts outside the CDR3, the full variable domain is EAGVTQFPSHSVIEKGQTVTLRCDPISGHDNLYWYRRVMGKEIKFLLHFVKESKQDESGMPNNRFLAERTGGTYSTLKVQPAELEDSGVYFCASSQGPPYEQYFGPGTRLTVT.

The CDR3 region is CASSAGVGSYEQYF. The CDR3 coding sequence is TGTGCCAGCAGTGCAGGGGTTGGGTCCTACGAGCAGTACTTC. This chain links TRBV6-4 with TRBJ2-7, with a weak D call TRBD1 (6 bases). Deletions cut 4 bases from V and 1 base from J, with 11 bases between. Looked up from germline, CDR1 is MRHNA and CDR2 is SNTAGT. The CDR3 runs to 14 residues.

The chain couples TRBV27 to TRBJ2-2; TRBD2 agrees at 9 bases. Germline assignment: CDR1 MNHEY and CDR2 SMNVEV (reference sequence). The CDR3 is 19 residues long. J was trimmed by 0 bases and V by 6 bases; bases with no gene match: 14. Here the CDR3 DNA reads TGTGCCAGCAGACCTCTAGCGGGAAGAGATCCGGCGAACACCGGGGAGCTGTTTTTT. Translating gives CASRPLAGRDPANTGELFF.

The chain has TRBV28 and TRBJ1-2; 8 bases agree with TRBD1. Looked up from germline, CDR1 is MDHEN and CDR2 is SYDVKM. The CDR3 contains 19 residues. Trimming removed 2 bases from V and 2 bases from J; junction bases left unmatched: 16. CDR3 protein: CASSLPMDREEWVNYGYTF. CDR3 nucleotide sequence: TGTGCCAGCAGTTTACCGATGGACAGGGAAGAGTGGGTCAACTATGGCTACACCTTC.

The chain recombines TRBV2 with TRBJ1-1; tentative D call: TRBD1 (6 bases). The CDR3 length is 13 residues. Per germline, CDR1 SNHLY and CDR2 FYNNEI. V lost 7 bases to trimming and J lost 9 bases, with 18 bases between them. CDR3: CASNSLGGGKAFF. The CDR3 DNA follows: TGTGCCAGCAACTCCCTAGGGGGGGGAAAAGCTTTCTTT. Looking up the rest from reference TRBV2 and TRBJ1-1 gives the full variable domain: EPEVTQTPSHQVTQMGQEVILRCVPISNHLYFYWYRQILGQKVEFLVSFYNNEISEKSEIFDDQFSVERPDGSNFTLKIRSTKLEDSAMYFCASNSLGGGKAFFGQGTRLTVV.

The V gene is TRBV30, the J gene TRBJ2-3, with 9 nucleotides matching TRBD1. Germline V gene data show CDR1 as GTSNPN and CDR2 as SVGIG (reference sequence). V was clipped by 6 bases and J by 4 bases; unmatched bases: 8. This CDR3 is 14 amino acids long. This CDR3 is CACLTGGIPDTQYF. DNA for the CDR3: TGTGCCTGCCTGACAGGGGGTATTCCAGATACGCAGTATTTT.

The rearrangement links TRBV5-1 to TRBJ2-7, with 7 bases lining up with TRBD2. This CDR3 is built from 15 residues. The junction had 7 bases not matched to a gene; V was cut back by 4 bases and J by 0 bases. CDR1 SGHRS and CDR2 YFSETQ come from the germline V gene. The DNA of the CDR3 is TGCGCCAGCAGCCACCCTCTAGCGGCCTCCTACGAGCAGTACTTC. Amino acids: CASSHPLAASYEQYF.

The J gene is TRBJ1-1, the V gene TRBV15; no clear D. Germline V gene data show CDR1 as LNHNV and CDR2 as YYDKDF (reference sequence). This CDR3 has 12 residues. V lost 0 bases to trimming and J lost 3 bases, with 2 bases between them. CDR3 region: CATSRDYTEAFF. As DNA, the CDR3 is TGTGCCACCAGCAGAGATTACACTGAAGCTTTCTTT.

The chain has TRBV4-1 and TRBJ2-1; D is possibly TRBD2 (6 bases). The germline gives CDR1 MGHRA, CDR2 YSYEKL. This CDR3 spans 15 amino acids. Trimming left V 2 bases short and J 9 bases short, with 17 bases between. The CDR3 nucleotides read TGCGCCAGCAGCCAACCAACGGAGGGCGACCCTGAGCAGTTCTTC. This gives the protein CASSQPTEGDPEQFF.

This clone was seen only once. V gene TRBV7-9 combines with J gene TRBJ2-7, with TRBD1 as a possible D gene (6 bases). V dropped 3 bases and J dropped 5 bases, with 14 bases sitting between them. The CDR3 sequence is 14 residues long. Germline-derived CDR1 and CDR2 are SEHNR and FQNEAQ (reference sequence). The CDR3 region is CASSFADRTDEQYF. In DNA form, the CDR3 reads TGTGCCAGCAGCTTTGCCGACCGGACAGACGAGCAGTACTTC.

The chain uses TRBV27 and TRBJ2-7, with 7 bases matching TRBD2. V gave up 5 bases and J gave up 1 base; unmatched junction bases: 17. The CDR3 contains 18 residues. Germline loops: CDR1 MNHEY, CDR2 SMNVEV (reference sequence). This chain's CDR3 is CASSPISPLLAYSYEQYF. CDR3 DNA: TGTGCCAGCAGTCCCATATCCCCCTTACTAGCGTATTCCTACGAGCAGTACTTC.

A word on this clone: This sample also contains other DNA sequences that code for the same CDR3. This chain uses TRBV5-5 with TRBJ2-1; unclear D gene. Trimming pared 0 bases from V and 3 bases from J, leaving 4 bases between. This CDR3 has 13 residues. Germline CDR1 and CDR2: SGHKS and YYEKEE (reference sequence). The CDR3 spells CASSLVGYNEQFF. DNA of the CDR3: TGTGCCAGCAGCTTGGTGGGCTACAATGAGCAGTTCTTC.

The chain has TRBV5-1 and TRBJ2-7; tentatively, D is TRBD2 (7 bases). Germline V gene sequence: CDR1 SGHRS, CDR2 YFSETQ. This CDR3 is built from 15 residues. Between the trimmed V and J ends, which lost 4 bases and 6 bases, there was a span of 20 bases. The CDR3 DNA reads TGCGCCAGCAGCATACTGACAGGCGGGAGTCGCGAGCAGTACTTC. It encodes CASSILTGGSREQYF. Full variable domain (rest looked up from reference TRBV5-1 and TRBJ2-7): KAGVTQTPRYLIKTRGQQVTLSCSPISGHRSVSWYQQTPGQGLQFLFEYFSETQRNKGNFPGRFSGRQFSNSRSEMNVSTLELGDSALYLCASSILTGGSREQYFGPGTRLTVT.

The gene calls are TRBV6-5 and TRBJ2-1, with D tentatively TRBD1 (6 bases). V lost 5 bases and J lost 5, with 10 bases in between. CDR3 size: 13 residues. CDR1 and CDR2 from the germline V gene are MNHEY and SVGAGI. DNA of the CDR3: TGTGCCAGCAGTCGGTCAGGGGACAATGAGCAGTTCTTC. Translation gives CASSRSGDNEQFF.

This chain joins TRBV5-4 and TRBJ2-3; D is ambiguous. The length of the CDR3 is 15 residues. Germline V gene lookup returns CDR1 SGHNT and CDR2 YYREEE (reference sequence). V shed 1 base and J shed 1 base, with 10 bases lying between them. The CDR3 region is CASSLLQSGTDTQYF. CDR3 in DNA: TGTGCCAGCAGCTTGTTACAGAGCGGCACAGATACGCAGTATTTT.

V usage is TRBV18 and J usage is TRBJ1-6; possibly TRBD1 for D (5 bases). Germline loops: CDR1 KGHSH, CDR2 LQKENI. Trimming stripped 3 bases from V and 3 bases from J, with 15 bases between. This CDR3 comprises 17 residues. This CDR3 reads CASSPSMDIHYNSPLHF. CDR3 coding DNA: TGTGCCAGCTCACCGAGTATGGACATTCACTATAATTCACCCCTCCACTTT.

The rearrangement links TRBV6-1 to TRBJ1-4; 8 nucleotides match TRBD1. The V gene end was trimmed by 7 bases and the J gene end by 4 bases; junction bases not matched to a gene: 5. The CDR3 spans 14 residues. The germline CDR1 and CDR2 sequences are MNHNS and SASEGT. CDR3 in amino acids: CASIGTGYNEKLFF. CDR3 DNA sequence: TGTGCCAGCATTGGGACAGGCTATAATGAAAAACTGTTTTTT.

The chain recombines TRBV5-1 with TRBJ1-1; 9 bases map to TRBD1. The J segment lost 1 base and the V segment lost 3 bases, leaving 4 bases of the junction unmatched. CDR1 is SGHRS and CDR2 is YFSETQ in the germline V gene. The CDR3 covers 15 residues. This CDR3 reads CASSSGTGKNTEAFF. CDR3 in DNA: TGCGCCAGCAGCTCCGGGACAGGGAAGAACACTGAAGCTTTCTTT.

The chain combines TRBV27 with TRBJ2-1; unclear D gene. Germline CDR1 reads MNHEY; CDR2 reads SMNVEV (reference sequence). This CDR3 has 14 residues. V lost 5 bases, J lost 5 bases, and 13 bases lay in between. CDR3 nucleotides: TGTGCCAGCAGTAATTTGGTATCAGACAATGAGCAGTTCTTC. The encoded protein is CASSNLVSDNEQFF.